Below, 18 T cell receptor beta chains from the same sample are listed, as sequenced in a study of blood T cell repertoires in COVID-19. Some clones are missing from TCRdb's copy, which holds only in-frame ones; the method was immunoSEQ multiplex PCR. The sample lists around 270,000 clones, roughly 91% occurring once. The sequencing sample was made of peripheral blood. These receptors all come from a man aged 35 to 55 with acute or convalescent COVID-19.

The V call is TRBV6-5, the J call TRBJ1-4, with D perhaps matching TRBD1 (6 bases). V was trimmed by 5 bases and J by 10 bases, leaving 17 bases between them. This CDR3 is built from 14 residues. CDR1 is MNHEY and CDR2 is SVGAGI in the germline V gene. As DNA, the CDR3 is TGTGCCAGCAGTAAACAGGGTAATCCAGCAAAACTGTTTTTT. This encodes CASSKQGNPAKLFF.

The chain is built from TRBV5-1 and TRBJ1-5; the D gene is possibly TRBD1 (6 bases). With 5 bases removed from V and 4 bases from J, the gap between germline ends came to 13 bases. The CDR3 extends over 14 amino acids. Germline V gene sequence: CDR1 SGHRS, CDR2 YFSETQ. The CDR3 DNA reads TGCGCCAGCAGTCCCGGGACAATGAATCAGCCCCAGCATTTT. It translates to CASSPGTMNQPQHF.

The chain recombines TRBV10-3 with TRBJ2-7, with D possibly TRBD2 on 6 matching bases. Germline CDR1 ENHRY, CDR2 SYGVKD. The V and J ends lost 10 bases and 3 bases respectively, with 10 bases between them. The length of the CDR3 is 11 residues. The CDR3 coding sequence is TGTGCCACGGGACTGAGCTACGAGCAGTACTTC. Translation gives CATGLSYEQYF.

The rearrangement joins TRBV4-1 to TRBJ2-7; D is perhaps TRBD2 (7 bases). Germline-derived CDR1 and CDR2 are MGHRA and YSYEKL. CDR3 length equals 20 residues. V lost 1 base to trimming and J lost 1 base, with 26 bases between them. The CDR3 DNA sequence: TGCGCCAGCAGCCAAGTCTTTGGAGTCGATTGGGGGGGCCAGTCCTACGAGCAGTACTTC. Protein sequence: CASSQVFGVDWGGQSYEQYF.

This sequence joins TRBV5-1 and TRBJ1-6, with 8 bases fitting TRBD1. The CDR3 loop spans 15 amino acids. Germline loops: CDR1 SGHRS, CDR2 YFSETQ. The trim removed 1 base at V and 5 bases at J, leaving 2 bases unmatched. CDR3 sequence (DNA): TGCGCCAGCAGCTTGACAGGGGGGAATAATTCACCCCTCCACTTT. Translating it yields CASSLTGGNNSPLHF. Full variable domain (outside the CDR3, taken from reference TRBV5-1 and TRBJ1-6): KAGVTQTPRYLIKTRGQQVTLSCSPISGHRSVSWYQQTPGQGLQFLFEYFSETQRNKGNFPGRFSGRQFSNSRSEMNVSTLELGDSALYLCASSLTGGNNSPLHFGNGTRLTVT.

CDR3: CASSHSNTGELFF. The CDR3 region has the DNA TGTGCCAGCAGTCACAGCAACACCGGGGAGCTGTTTTTT. The V call is TRBV6-6, the J call TRBJ2-2, with no clear D. The CDR3 is 13 residues long. Trimming left V 5 bases short and J 2 bases short, with 6 bases between. In germline, CDR1 is MNHNY, CDR2 SVGAGI (reference sequence).

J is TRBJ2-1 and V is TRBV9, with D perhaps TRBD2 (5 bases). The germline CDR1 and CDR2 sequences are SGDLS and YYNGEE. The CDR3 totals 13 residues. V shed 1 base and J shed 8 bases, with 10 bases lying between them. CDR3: CASSVLVGDEQFF. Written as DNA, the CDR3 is TGTGCCAGCAGCGTATTAGTCGGGGATGAGCAGTTCTTC.

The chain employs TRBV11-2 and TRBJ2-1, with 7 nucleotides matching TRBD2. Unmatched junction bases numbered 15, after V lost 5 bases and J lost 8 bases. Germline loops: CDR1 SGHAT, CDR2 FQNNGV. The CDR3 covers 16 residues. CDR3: CASSTRSGVSIDEQFF. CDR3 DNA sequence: TGTGCCAGCAGCACCCGGAGCGGGGTTAGTATCGATGAGCAGTTCTTC. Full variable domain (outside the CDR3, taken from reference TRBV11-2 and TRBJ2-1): EAGVAQSPRYKIIEKRQSVAFWCNPISGHATLYWYQQILGQGPKLLIQFQNNGVVDDSQLPKDRFSAERLKGVDSTLKIQPAKLEDSAVYLCASSTRSGVSIDEQFFGPGTRLTVL.

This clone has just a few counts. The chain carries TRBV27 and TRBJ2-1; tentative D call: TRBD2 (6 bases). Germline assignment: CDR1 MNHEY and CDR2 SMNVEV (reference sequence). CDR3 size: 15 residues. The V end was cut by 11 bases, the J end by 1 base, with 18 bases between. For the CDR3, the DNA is TGTGCCCGACAAGGGACTTCTGTTTCCTACAATGAGCAGTTCTTC. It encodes CARQGTSVSYNEQFF.

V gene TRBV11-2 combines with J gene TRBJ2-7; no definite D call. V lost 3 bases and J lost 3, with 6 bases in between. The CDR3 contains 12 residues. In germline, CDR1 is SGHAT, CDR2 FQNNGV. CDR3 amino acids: CASSFSVYEQYF. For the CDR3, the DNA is TGTGCCAGCAGCTTTTCGGTCTACGAGCAGTACTTC.

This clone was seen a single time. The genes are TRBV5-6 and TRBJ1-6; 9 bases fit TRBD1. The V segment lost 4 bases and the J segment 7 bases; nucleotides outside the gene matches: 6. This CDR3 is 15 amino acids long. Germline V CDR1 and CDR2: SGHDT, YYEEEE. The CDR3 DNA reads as TGTGCCAGCAGCATGCCGGGACAGGGCAATTCACCCCTCCACTTT. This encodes CASSMPGQGNSPLHF.

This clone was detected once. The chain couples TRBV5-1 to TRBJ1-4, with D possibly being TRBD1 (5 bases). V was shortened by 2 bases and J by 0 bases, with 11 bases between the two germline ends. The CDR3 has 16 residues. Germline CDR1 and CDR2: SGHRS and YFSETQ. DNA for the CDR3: TGCGCCAGCAGCTTAACAGGCCCTGCAACTAATGAAAAACTGTTTTTT. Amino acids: CASSLTGPATNEKLFF.

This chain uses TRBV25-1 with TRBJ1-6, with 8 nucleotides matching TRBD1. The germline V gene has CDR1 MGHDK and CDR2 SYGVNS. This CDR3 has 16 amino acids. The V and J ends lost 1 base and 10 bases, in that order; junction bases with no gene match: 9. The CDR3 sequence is CASSEFLTGESSPLHF. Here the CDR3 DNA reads TGTGCCAGCAGTGAATTTCTGACAGGGGAAAGCTCACCCCTCCACTTT. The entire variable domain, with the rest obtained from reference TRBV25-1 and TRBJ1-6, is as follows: EADIYQTPRYLVIGTGKKITLECSQTMGHDKMYWYQQDPGMELHLIHYSYGVNSTEKGDLSSESTVSRIRTEHFPLTLESARPSHTSQYLCASSEFLTGESSPLHFGNGTRLTVT.

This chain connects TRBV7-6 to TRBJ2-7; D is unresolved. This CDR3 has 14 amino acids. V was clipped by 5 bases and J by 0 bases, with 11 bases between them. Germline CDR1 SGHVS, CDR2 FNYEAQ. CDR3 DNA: TGTGCCAGCAGCGTTGACACTTTCTCCTACGAGCAGTACTTC. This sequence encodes CASSVDTFSYEQYF.

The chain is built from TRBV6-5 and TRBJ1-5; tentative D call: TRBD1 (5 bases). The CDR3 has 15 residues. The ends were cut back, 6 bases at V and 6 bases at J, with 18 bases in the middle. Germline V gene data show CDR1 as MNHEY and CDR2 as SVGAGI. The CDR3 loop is CASRPGRSTRQPQHF. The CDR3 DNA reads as TGTGCCAGCAGACCAGGGAGGAGCACACGTCAGCCCCAGCATTTT.

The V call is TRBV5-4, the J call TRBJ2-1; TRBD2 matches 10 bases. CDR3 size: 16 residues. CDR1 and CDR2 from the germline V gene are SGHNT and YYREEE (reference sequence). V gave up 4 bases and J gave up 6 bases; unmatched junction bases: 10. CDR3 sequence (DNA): TGTGCCAGCAGCCATCGATTAGCGGGGGGTCTCAATGAGCAGTTCTTC. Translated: CASSHRLAGGLNEQFF. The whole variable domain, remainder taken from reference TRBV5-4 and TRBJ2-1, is ETGVTQSPTHLIKTRGQQVTLRCSSQSGHNTVSWYQQALGQGPQFIFQYYREEENGRGNFPPRFSGLQFPNYSSELNVNALELDDSALYLCASSHRLAGGLNEQFFGPGTRLTVL.

Written as DNA, the CDR3 is TGTGCCGCCCGGGGGAACACTGAAGCTTTCTTT. Translating gives CAARGNTEAFF. V usage is TRBV28 and J usage is TRBJ1-1, with D uncertain. V dropped 11 bases and J dropped 1 base, with 8 bases sitting between them. CDR1 and CDR2 from the germline V gene are MDHEN and SYDVKM. The CDR3 is 11 residues long.

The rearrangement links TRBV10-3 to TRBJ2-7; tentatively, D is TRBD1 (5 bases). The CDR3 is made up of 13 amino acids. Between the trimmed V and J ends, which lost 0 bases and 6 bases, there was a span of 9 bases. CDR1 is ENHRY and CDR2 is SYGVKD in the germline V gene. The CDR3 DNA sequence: TGTGCCATCAGTGAGTCGGGGCAGGGCGAGCAGTACTTC. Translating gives CAISESGQGEQYF.